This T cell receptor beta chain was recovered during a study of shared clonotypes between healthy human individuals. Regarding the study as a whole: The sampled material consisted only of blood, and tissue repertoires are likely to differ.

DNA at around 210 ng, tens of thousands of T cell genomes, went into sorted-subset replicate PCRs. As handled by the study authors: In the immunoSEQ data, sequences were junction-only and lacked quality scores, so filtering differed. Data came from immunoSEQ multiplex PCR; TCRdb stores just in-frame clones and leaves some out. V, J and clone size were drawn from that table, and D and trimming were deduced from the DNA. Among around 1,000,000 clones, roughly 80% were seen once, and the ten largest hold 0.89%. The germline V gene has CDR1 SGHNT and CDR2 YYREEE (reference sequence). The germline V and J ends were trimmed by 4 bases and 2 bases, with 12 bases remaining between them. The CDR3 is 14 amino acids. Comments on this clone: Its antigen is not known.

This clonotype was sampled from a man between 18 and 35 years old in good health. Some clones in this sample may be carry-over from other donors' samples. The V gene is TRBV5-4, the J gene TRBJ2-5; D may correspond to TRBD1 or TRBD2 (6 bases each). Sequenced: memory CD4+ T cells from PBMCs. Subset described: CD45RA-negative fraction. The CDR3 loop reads CASSMDSGQETQYF. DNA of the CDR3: TGTGCCAGCAGCATGGACAGCGGGCAAGAGACCCAGTACTTC.